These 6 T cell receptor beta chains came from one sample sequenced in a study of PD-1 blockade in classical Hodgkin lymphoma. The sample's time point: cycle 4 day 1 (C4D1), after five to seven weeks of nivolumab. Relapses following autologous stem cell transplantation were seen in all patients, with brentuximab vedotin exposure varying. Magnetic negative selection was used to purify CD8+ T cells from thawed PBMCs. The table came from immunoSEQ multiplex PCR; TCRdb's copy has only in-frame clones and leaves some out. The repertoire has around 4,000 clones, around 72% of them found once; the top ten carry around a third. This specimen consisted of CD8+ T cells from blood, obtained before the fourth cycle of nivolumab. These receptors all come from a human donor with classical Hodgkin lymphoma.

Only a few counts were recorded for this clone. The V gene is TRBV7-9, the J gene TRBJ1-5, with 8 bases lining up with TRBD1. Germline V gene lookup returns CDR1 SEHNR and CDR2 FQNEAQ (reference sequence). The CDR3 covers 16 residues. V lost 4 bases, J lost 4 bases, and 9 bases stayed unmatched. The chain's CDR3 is CASSSGGRGRNQPQHF. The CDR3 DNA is TGTGCCAGCAGCTCCGGGGGCAGGGGGCGGAATCAGCCCCAGCATTTT.

The CDR3 here is CASSAYPRGQSHNEQFF. DNA for the CDR3: TGTGCCAGCAGCGCATACCCCAGGGGGCAATCGCACAATGAGCAGTTCTTC. The V call is TRBV11-3, the J call TRBJ2-1; 8 bases match TRBD1. CDR1 SGHNT and CDR2 YENEEA come from the germline V gene. V lost 5 bases, J lost 5 bases, and 14 bases stayed unmatched. The CDR3 covers 17 residues. Using reference TRBV11-3 and TRBJ2-1 for the parts outside the CDR3, the full variable domain is EAGVVQSPRYKIIEKKQPVAFWCNPISGHNTLYWYLQNLGQGPELLIRYENEEAVDDSQLPKDRFSAERLKGVDSTLKIQPAELGDSAVYLCASSAYPRGQSHNEQFFGPGTRLTVL.

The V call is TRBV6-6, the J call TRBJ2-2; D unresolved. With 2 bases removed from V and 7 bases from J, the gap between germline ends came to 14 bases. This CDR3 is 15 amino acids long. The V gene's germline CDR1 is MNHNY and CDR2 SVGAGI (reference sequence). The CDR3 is CASSYRTSFFGELFF. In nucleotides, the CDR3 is TGTGCCAGCAGTTACCGCACAAGCTTTTTCGGGGAGCTGTTTTTT.

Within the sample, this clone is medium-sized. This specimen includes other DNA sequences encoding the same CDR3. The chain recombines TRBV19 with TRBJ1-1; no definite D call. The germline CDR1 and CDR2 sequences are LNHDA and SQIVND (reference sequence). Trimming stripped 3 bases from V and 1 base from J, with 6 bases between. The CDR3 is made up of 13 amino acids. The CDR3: CASSITANTEAFF. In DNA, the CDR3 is TGTGCCAGTAGTATCACTGCGAACACTGAAGCTTTCTTT.

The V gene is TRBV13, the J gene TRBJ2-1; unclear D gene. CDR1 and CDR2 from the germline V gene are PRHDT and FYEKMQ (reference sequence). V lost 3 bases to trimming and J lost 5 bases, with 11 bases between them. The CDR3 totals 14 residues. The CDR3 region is CASSFDWKDNEQFF. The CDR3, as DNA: TGTGCCAGCAGCTTTGACTGGAAAGACAATGAGCAGTTCTTC.

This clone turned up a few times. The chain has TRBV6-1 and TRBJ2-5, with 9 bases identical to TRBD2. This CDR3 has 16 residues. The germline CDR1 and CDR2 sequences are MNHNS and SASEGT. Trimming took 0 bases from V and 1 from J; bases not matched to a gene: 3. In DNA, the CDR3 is TGTGCCAGCAGTGAAGCGGGCGGGGGGGTCCAAGAGACCCAGTACTTC. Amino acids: CASSEAGGGVQETQYF.